These 31 T cell receptor beta chains originate from one sample sequenced in a study of Ad26.COV2.S vaccination and SARS-CoV-2 variants. Generated by immunoSEQ multiplex PCR, the TCRdb table keeps only in-frame clones and is missing some. The data contain approximately 400,000 clones, more than 75% of them singletons. Indicated treatment: 15 to 20 received Ad26.COV2.S at low or high dose, single or two shots; about 5 received placebo; per-sample allocation not given. It was on day 63 after the first vaccine or placebo injection that samples were taken. The sample in question was peripheral blood, obtained in a trial of Ad26.COV2.S vaccine versus placebo. All receptors come from a person between 18 and 65 years old who received the Ad26.COV2.S COVID-19 vaccine or a placebo.

The chain couples TRBV4-3 to TRBJ1-5, with 8 bases lining up with TRBD1. CDR1 LGHNA and CDR2 YSLEER come from the germline V gene. V was clipped by 4 bases and J by 0 bases; unmatched bases: 8. The CDR3 is 17 amino acids. The CDR3 DNA follows: TGCGCCAGCAGCCCCACCAGGACAGGGCTTAGCAATCAGCCCCAGCATTTT. Its protein is CASSPTRTGLSNQPQHF.

The chain employs TRBV5-1 and TRBJ2-7; D is unresolved. V was pared by 5 bases and J by 2 bases, with 17 bases between. Germline V gene sequence: CDR1 SGHRS, CDR2 YFSETQ. This CDR3 region has 15 residues. CDR3 DNA sequence: TGCGCCAGCAGTCGAGGTCTAGAAATCACCTACGAGCAGTACTTC. Its protein is CASSRGLEITYEQYF.

This chain connects TRBV13 to TRBJ1-2, with D hard to call. Germline V gene lookup returns CDR1 PRHDT and CDR2 FYEKMQ (reference sequence). The CDR3 covers 13 residues. The V end was cut by 5 bases, the J end by 8 bases, with 15 bases between. The CDR3: CASSVSSVGGYTF. CDR3 sequence (DNA): TGTGCCAGCAGCGTATCGTCAGTTGGCGGCTACACCTTC.

This clone was seen just once. The V and J genes are TRBV30 and TRBJ1-5; D possibly corresponds to TRBD1 (5 bases). Germline V lookup: CDR1 GTSNPN, CDR2 SVGIG (reference sequence). Trimming stripped 5 bases from V and 9 bases from J, with 14 bases between. The CDR3 consists of 12 residues. CDR3 nucleotide sequence: TGTGCCTGGTCGAGGGACCCGGGGCCCCAGCATTTT. As protein: CAWSRDPGPQHF.

The rearrangement joins TRBV18 to TRBJ1-4, with a possible D match to TRBD1 (5 bases). Germline assignment: CDR1 KGHSH and CDR2 LQKENI. The CDR3 contains 14 residues. Trimming pared 2 bases from V and 7 bases from J, leaving 11 bases between. DNA of the CDR3: TGTGCCAGCTCACCAAATACAGGATTTGAAAAACTGTTTTTT. This translates into CASSPNTGFEKLFF.

Only one count was recorded for this clone. This rearrangement joins TRBV12-3 or TRBV12-4 to TRBJ2-7; D is undetermined. The CDR3 contains 12 residues. With 3 bases removed from V and 5 bases from J, the gap between germline ends came to 8 bases. The CDR3 DNA reads as TGTGCCAGCAGTTTGTCCCTGGACGAGCAGTACTTC. This gives the protein CASSLSLDEQYF.

The rearrangement uses TRBV11-2 and TRBJ2-3; the D is unclear. Trimming shortened V by 5 bases and J by 4 bases, and 13 bases separated the two germline ends. This CDR3 comprises 14 residues. Germline V CDR1 and CDR2: SGHAT, FQNNGV. CDR3 in amino acids: CASSNPRSPDTQYF. The DNA for the CDR3 is TGTGCCAGCAGCAATCCGAGGAGTCCAGATACGCAGTATTTT.

This clone was seen at least ten times. The chain recombines TRBV7-2 with TRBJ1-2; D possibly corresponds to TRBD1 (5 bases). This CDR3 is built from 16 residues. V was pared by 5 bases and J by 6 bases, with 22 bases between. Looked up from germline, CDR1 is SGHTA and CDR2 is FQGNSA. The CDR3 sequence is CASSERSTAGTDGYTF. Here the CDR3 DNA reads TGTGCCAGCAGCGAGAGGTCTACGGCAGGGACGGATGGCTACACCTTC.

This clone has just a few counts. The V call is TRBV23-1, the J call TRBJ1-2; D is unresolved. TRBV23-1 is annotated as an ORF whose role is uncertain. The V end lost 7 bases, the J end lost 2 bases, and 17 bases lay between the germline ends. This CDR3 contains 15 residues. CDR3 nucleotide sequence: TGCGCCAGCACGAGTTATCTTCGGGAGAACTATGGCTACACCTTC. Amino acid sequence: CASTSYLRENYGYTF.

This clone showed up many times. This sequence joins TRBV29-1 and TRBJ2-7; D is perhaps TRBD2 (5 bases). Germline CDR1 is SQVTM and CDR2 is ANQGSEA. The CDR3 is made up of 14 amino acids. Deletions cut 6 bases from V and 3 bases from J, with 18 bases between. The CDR3 here is CSVSILGEGYEQYF. The CDR3 DNA is TGCAGCGTGTCGATATTGGGAGAGGGCTACGAGCAGTACTTC.

V usage is TRBV24-1 and J usage is TRBJ1-6; D is undetermined. CDR1 KGHDR and CDR2 SFDVKD come from the germline V gene. V dropped 4 bases and J dropped 0 bases, with 12 bases sitting between them. The CDR3 loop spans 17 amino acids. The CDR3: CATSDQTRDSYNSPLHF. In DNA, the CDR3 is TGTGCCACCAGTGACCAAACACGGGACTCCTATAATTCACCCCTCCACTTT.

This chain joins TRBV18 and TRBJ1-6, with D possibly TRBD1 on 5 matching bases. Germline CDR1 reads KGHSH; CDR2 reads LQKENI. This CDR3 region has 13 residues. V lost 5 bases and J 7 bases, leaving 9 bases between the germline ends. CDR3 coding DNA: TGTGCCAGCTCATTTGGGACGAATTCACCCCTCCACTTT. This translates into CASSFGTNSPLHF. Full variable domain (rest looked up from reference TRBV18 and TRBJ1-6): NAGVMQNPRHLVRRRGQEARLRCSPMKGHSHVYWYRQLPEEGLKFMVYLQKENIIDESGMPKERFSAEFPKEGPSILRIQQVVRGDSAAYFCASSFGTNSPLHFGNGTRLTVT.

V and J are TRBV2 and TRBJ1-6, with unresolved D. This CDR3 has 12 amino acids. Trimming took off 5 bases at V and 6 bases at J, with 5 bases between the two ends. Germline loops: CDR1 SNHLY, CDR2 FYNNEI. The CDR3: CASSPSNSPLHF. In nucleotides, the CDR3 is TGTGCCAGCAGTCCAAGTAATTCACCCCTCCACTTT.

The rearrangement uses TRBV6-5 and TRBJ2-7, with D unresolved. Trimming stripped 6 bases from V and 0 bases from J, with 12 bases between. Germline CDR1 is MNHEY and CDR2 is SVGAGI. The CDR3 extends over 14 amino acids. This chain's CDR3 is CASRLGLGSYEQYF. The CDR3 DNA follows: TGTGCCAGCAGGCTTGGGCTCGGCTCCTACGAGCAGTACTTC.

V gene TRBV27 combines with J gene TRBJ2-2, with a tentative D call TRBD1 (5 bases). This CDR3 region has 12 residues. Germline CDR1 MNHEY, CDR2 SMNVEV (reference sequence). The V and J ends lost 2 bases and 7 bases respectively, with 5 bases between them. The CDR3 region is CASSLRGGELFF. The DNA for the CDR3 is TGTGCCAGCAGTTTAAGGGGCGGGGAGCTGTTTTTT.

The chain is built from TRBV18 and TRBJ2-5; tentatively, D is TRBD1 or TRBD2 (5 bases each). The length of the CDR3 is 15 residues. Germline lookup yields CDR1 KGHSH and CDR2 LQKENI. The ends were cut back, 3 bases at V and 4 bases at J, with 15 bases in the middle. CDR3 nucleotides: TGTGCCAGCTCACCCCAAGGGACGGTGGGAGAGACCCAGTACTTC. Amino acid sequence: CASSPQGTVGETQYF.

The chain uses TRBV10-3 and TRBJ2-7; 8 bases match TRBD2. The CDR3 extends over 15 amino acids. CDR1 is ENHRY and CDR2 is SYGVKD in the germline V gene. V gave up 4 bases and J gave up 7 bases; unmatched junction bases: 12. The CDR3 is CAISVAGGRFREQYF. DNA for the CDR3: TGTGCCATCAGTGTGGCGGGGGGCCGATTTCGGGAGCAGTACTTC.

This clone was seen a few times. The chain employs TRBV5-7 and TRBJ2-7; no definite D call. TRBV5-7 falls under the ORF class, with uncertain function. V gave up 2 bases and J gave up 2 bases, with 14 bases separating them. The CDR3 runs 15 residues. The CDR3 sequence is CASSFEMTDPYEQYF. The DNA for the CDR3 is TGTGCCAGCAGCTTTGAAATGACGGATCCCTACGAGCAGTACTTC.

The CDR3 DNA is TGTGCCAGCAGCCTATTGGGGGAGGGCCTCACCGGGGAGCTGTTTTTT. Translation: CASSLLGEGLTGELFF. This sequence joins TRBV9 and TRBJ2-2, with 7 bases identical to TRBD2. CDR3 length: 16 amino acids. The V gene's germline CDR1 is SGDLS and CDR2 YYNGEE. Losses at the gene ends were 4 bases for V and 4 bases for J; bases not matched to a gene: 10.

The chain joins TRBV9 to TRBJ2-5; TRBD1 is a possible D gene (7 bases). V dropped 0 bases and J dropped 5 bases, with 14 bases sitting between them. Germline CDR1 and CDR2: SGDLS and YYNGEE. The CDR3 length is 15 residues. CDR3 loop: CASSVGAGGGETQYF. As DNA, the CDR3 is TGTGCCAGCAGCGTAGGTGCAGGGGGAGGTGAGACCCAGTACTTC.

The V and J genes are TRBV5-4 and TRBJ2-2; 8 bases line up with TRBD2. The CDR3 consists of 15 residues. The germline V gene has CDR1 SGHNT and CDR2 YYREEE (reference sequence). Trimming removed 1 base from V and 1 base from J; junction bases left unmatched: 0. The CDR3 region has the DNA TGTGCCAGCAGCTTGAGCGGGAGGAACACCGGGGAGCTGTTTTTT. This encodes CASSLSGRNTGELFF.

This clone was detected only once. J is TRBJ2-1 and V is TRBV19; D uncertain. Per the germline V gene, CDR1 is LNHDA and CDR2 is SQIVND (reference sequence). The CDR3 has 15 amino acids. Trimming left V 5 bases short and J 5 bases short, with 16 bases between. The CDR3 loop reads CASSVVSSKNNEQFF. The CDR3 DNA sequence: TGTGCCAGTAGTGTAGTGTCCTCCAAAAACAATGAGCAGTTCTTC.

The genes are TRBV10-1 and TRBJ1-1; possibly TRBD1 for D (5 bases). Germline V gives CDR1 WNHNN, CDR2 SYGVQD (reference sequence). The germline V and J ends were trimmed by 3 bases and 1 base, with 12 bases remaining between them. The CDR3 runs 15 residues. The CDR3 is CASSDPGGRNTEAFF. CDR3 DNA sequence: TGCGCCAGCAGTGACCCTGGGGGGAGGAACACTGAAGCTTTCTTT.

CDR3 bases: TGTGCCAGCAGCCAAAGGATGAACACCGGGGAGCTGTTTTTT. The encoded protein is CASSQRMNTGELFF. This chain connects TRBV7-2 to TRBJ2-2; D ambiguous. Germline-derived CDR1 and CDR2 are SGHTA and FQGNSA. V was trimmed by 5 bases and J by 1 base, leaving 8 bases between them. This CDR3 is built from 14 residues.

V is TRBV2 and J is TRBJ1-2, with TRBD1 matching over 7 bases. The germline gives CDR1 SNHLY, CDR2 FYNNEI. With 9 bases clipped from V and 4 bases from J, the junction kept 5 bases outside the gene matches. This CDR3 has 12 residues. As DNA, the CDR3 is TGTGCCAGTTTACGGGACAGCTATGGCTACACCTTC. Translation: CASLRDSYGYTF. The full variable domain, with the rest looked up from reference TRBV2 and TRBJ1-2, is EPEVTQTPSHQVTQMGQEVILRCVPISNHLYFYWYRQILGQKVEFLVSFYNNEISEKSEIFDDQFSVERPDGSNFTLKIRSTKLEDSAMYFCASLRDSYGYTFGSGTRLTVV.

This chain links TRBV6-2 or TRBV6-3 with TRBJ2-7, with 12 bases that match TRBD1. The CDR3 has 16 amino acids. Unmatched junction bases numbered 9, after V lost 2 bases and J lost 7 bases. Germline V gene sequence: CDR1 MNHEY, CDR2 SVGEGT. CDR3 nucleotide sequence: TGTGCCAGCAGTTACCTCACGGGACAGGGGGCGTATGAGCAGTACTTC. It translates to CASSYLTGQGAYEQYF.

This clone was found many times. The chain joins TRBV2 to TRBJ2-1, with 8 bases matching TRBD1. The CDR3 consists of 11 residues. Germline V gene data show CDR1 as SNHLY and CDR2 as FYNNEI. The ends lost 6 bases at V and 8 bases at J; junction bases unmatched: 0. The CDR3 reads CASRDRDEQFF. In DNA form, the CDR3 reads TGTGCCAGCAGGGACAGGGATGAGCAGTTCTTC.

The rearrangement uses TRBV2 and TRBJ2-3; 8 bases align to TRBD2. The CDR3 length is 15 residues. After removal of 0 bases from V and 5 bases from J, the junction contained 4 bases not matched to a gene. The germline gives CDR1 SNHLY, CDR2 FYNNEI. The CDR3 here is CASSEAGLGGDTQYF. CDR3 sequence (DNA): TGTGCCAGCAGTGAAGCGGGACTAGGTGGAGATACGCAGTATTTT.

The CDR3 is CASSEGAGGKETQYF. The CDR3 DNA sequence: TGTGCCAGCAGTGAAGGAGCAGGGGGAAAAGAGACCCAGTACTTC. The rearrangement joins TRBV2 to TRBJ2-5; 7 bases are a match to TRBD1. The CDR3 consists of 15 residues. Germline V gene data show CDR1 as SNHLY and CDR2 as FYNNEI. V trimming: 1 base; J trimming: 3 bases; junction bases outside the gene matches: 5.

The rearrangement uses TRBV28 and TRBJ1-5; a weak D match, TRBD1 (6 bases). Trimming removed 6 bases from V and 2 bases from J, with 14 bases in between. The length of the CDR3 is 15 residues. Germline V gene lookup returns CDR1 MDHEN and CDR2 SYDVKM. Written as DNA, the CDR3 is TGTGCCAGCAGGCCCCCAGGGGCGGGCAATCAGCCCCAGCATTTT. Encoded protein: CASRPPGAGNQPQHF.

The chain employs TRBV28 and TRBJ2-1; no definite D call. The length of the CDR3 is 12 residues. Germline V gene data show CDR1 as MDHEN and CDR2 as SYDVKM. The V end lost 5 bases, the J end lost 6 bases, and 8 bases lay between the germline ends. The chain's CDR3 is CASSTPSNEQFF. CDR3 DNA sequence: TGTGCCAGCAGTACCCCATCCAATGAGCAGTTCTTC.